What follows are 12 T cell receptor beta chains derived from one specimen sequenced in a study of cytomegalovirus exposure and HLA in healthy donors. Primers included in the PCR were 60 Vbeta and 13 Jbeta primers. The method was immunoSEQ multiplex PCR; TCRdb's version includes in-frame clones alone and lacks a portion of them. Among roughly 59,000 clones, around 68% were seen once, and the ten largest hold less than 20%. The sequenced sample was PBMCs. All receptors derive from a man aged 35-49 years in good health and CMV-seropositive.

The V call is TRBV6-5, the J call TRBJ2-1; 12 bases are a match to TRBD2. The CDR3 contains 16 residues. J was trimmed by 7 bases and V by 6 bases; bases with no gene match: 10. The V gene's germline CDR1 is MNHEY and CDR2 SVGAGI. As DNA, the CDR3 is TGTGCCAGCAGATACACGCGGACTAGCGGGAAAAATGAGCAGTTCTTC. Protein product: CASRYTRTSGKNEQFF.

The rearrangement uses TRBV7-3 and TRBJ2-1; 14 bases match TRBD2. After removal of 1 base from V and 9 bases from J, the junction contained 5 bases not matched to a gene. The CDR3 contains 16 residues. Germline values: CDR1 SGHTA, CDR2 FQGTGA. The CDR3 region is CASSLMGLAGDGEQFF. The CDR3 region has the DNA TGTGCCAGCAGCTTAATGGGACTAGCGGGAGACGGTGAGCAGTTCTTC.

The chain links TRBV6-6 to TRBJ2-7; 7 nucleotides match TRBD1. CDR3 length equals 14 residues. Germline trimming cut 6 bases from V and 4 bases from J; bases unmatched to any gene: 9. CDR1 is MNHNY, CDR2 SVGAGI, per germline (reference sequence). The CDR3 loop is CASSYNRGVYEQYF. CDR3 coding DNA: TGTGCCAGCAGCTACAACAGGGGAGTGTACGAGCAGTACTTC.

This clone came up once. The chain couples TRBV10-2 to TRBJ2-1, with 8 nucleotides matching TRBD2. Trimming at V came to 6 bases and at J to 0 bases, leaving 7 bases not matched to a gene. This CDR3 spans 16 amino acids. Germline V gene data show CDR1 as WSHSY and CDR2 as SAAADI. DNA for the CDR3: TGCGCCAGCAGGGCGACTAGCGAGAGCTCCTACAATGAGCAGTTCTTC. Protein: CASRATSESSYNEQFF.

V usage is TRBV2 and J usage is TRBJ2-2; D might be TRBD2 (6 bases). Germline CDR1 and CDR2: SNHLY and FYNNEI. V lost 4 bases and J lost 6, with 12 bases in between. This CDR3 spans 14 amino acids. DNA of the CDR3: TGTGCCAGCAGTGTCGAGGCGGGACCCGGGGAGCTGTTTTTT. Residues: CASSVEAGPGELFF.

J is TRBJ2-7 and V is TRBV5-3; TRBD1 aligns across 11 bases. TRBV5-3 belongs to the ORF category, with a function that is uncertain. V shed 6 bases and J 4 bases; nucleotides not matched to a gene: 3. The CDR3 sequence is 13 residues long. The CDR3 spells CARTGQGGYEQYF. In nucleotides, the CDR3 is TGTGCCAGAACGGGACAGGGGGGGTACGAGCAGTACTTC.

This clone was seen only a few times. The V call is TRBV30, the J call TRBJ1-5; perhaps TRBD1 as D (6 bases). This CDR3 has 14 amino acids. In germline, CDR1 is GTSNPN, CDR2 SVGIG (reference sequence). V was shortened by 3 bases and J by 9 bases, with 18 bases between the two germline ends. CDR3: CAWRDGQFKGPQHF. Here the CDR3 DNA reads TGTGCCTGGAGGGACGGACAGTTTAAGGGGCCCCAGCATTTT.

The sample holds a few counts of this clone. The chain joins TRBV18 to TRBJ2-5; TRBD1 aligns across 8 bases. This CDR3 comprises 16 residues. The junction had 9 bases not matched to a gene; V was cut back by 1 base and J by 5 bases. The germline gives CDR1 KGHSH, CDR2 LQKENI. CDR3 protein: CASSPLATGERETQYF. The CDR3 region has the DNA TGTGCCAGCTCACCACTCGCGACAGGGGAGAGGGAGACCCAGTACTTC.

CDR3 loop: CASSARQSRNSPLHF. CDR3 DNA sequence: TGTGCCAGCAGCGCCAGACAGAGTCGGAATTCACCCCTCCACTTT. This sequence joins TRBV5-6 and TRBJ1-6; D possibly corresponds to TRBD1 (5 bases). Germline lookup yields CDR1 SGHDT and CDR2 YYEEEE. The CDR3 length is 15 residues. Between the trimmed V and J ends, which lost 4 bases and 7 bases, there was a span of 15 bases. Full variable domain (missing parts from reference TRBV5-6 and TRBJ1-6): DAGVTQSPTHLIKTRGQQVTLRCSPKSGHDTVSWYQQALGQGPQFIFQYYEEEERQRGNFPDRFSGHQFPNYSSELNVNALLLGDSALYLCASSARQSRNSPLHFGNGTRLTVT.

The chain is built from TRBV6-4 and TRBJ2-1, with D possibly matching TRBD1 (5 bases). CDR1 is MRHNA and CDR2 is SNTAGT in the germline V gene. CDR3 length: 11 residues. The V end lost 8 bases, the J end lost 6 bases, and 8 bases lay between the germline ends. For the CDR3, the DNA is TGTGCCAGCCAGGGCGGCAATGAGCAGTTCTTC. Its translation: CASQGGNEQFF.

V gene TRBV5-5 combines with J gene TRBJ1-3; D is unresolved. Germline V gives CDR1 SGHKS, CDR2 YYEKEE (reference sequence). Deletions cut 4 bases from V and 4 bases from J, with 12 bases between. The CDR3 is made up of 14 amino acids. The CDR3 nucleotides are TGTGCCAGCAGCCCCGGTCCGGGAGGAAACACCATATATTTT. Residues: CASSPGPGGNTIYF.

The chain carries TRBV6-1 and TRBJ1-5, with 7 bases aligning to TRBD1. V lost 8 bases, J lost 0 bases, and 7 bases stayed unmatched. The CDR3 runs 15 residues. Germline V CDR1 and CDR2: MNHNS, SASEGT. DNA of the CDR3: TGTGCCAGCGGCGGACAGGTAAATAGCAATCAGCCCCAGCATTTT. Translated, it gives CASGGQVNSNQPQHF.